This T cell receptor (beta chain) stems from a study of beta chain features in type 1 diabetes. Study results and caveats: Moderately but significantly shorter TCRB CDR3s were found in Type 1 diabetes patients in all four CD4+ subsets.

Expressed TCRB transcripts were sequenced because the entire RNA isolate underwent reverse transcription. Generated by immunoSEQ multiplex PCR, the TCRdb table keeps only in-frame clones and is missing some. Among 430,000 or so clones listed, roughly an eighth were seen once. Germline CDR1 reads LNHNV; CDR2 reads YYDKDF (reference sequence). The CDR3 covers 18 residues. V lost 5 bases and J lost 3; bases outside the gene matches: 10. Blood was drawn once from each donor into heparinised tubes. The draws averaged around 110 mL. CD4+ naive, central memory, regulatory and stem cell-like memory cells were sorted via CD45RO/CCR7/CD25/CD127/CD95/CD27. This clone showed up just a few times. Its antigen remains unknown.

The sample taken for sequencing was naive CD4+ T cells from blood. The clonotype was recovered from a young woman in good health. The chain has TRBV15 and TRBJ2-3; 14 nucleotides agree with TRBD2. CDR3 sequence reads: CATSHRLAGGRRTDTQYF. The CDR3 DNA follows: TGTGCCACCAGCCACCGACTAGCGGGAGGGCGCCGGACAGATACGCAGTATTTT. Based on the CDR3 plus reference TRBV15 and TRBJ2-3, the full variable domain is DAMVIQNPRYQVTQFGKPVTLSCSQTLNHNVMYWYQQKSSQAPKLLFHYYDKDFNNEADTPDNFQSRRPNTSFCFLDIRSPGLGDTAMYLCATSHRLAGGRRTDTQYFGPGTRLTVL.